This T cell receptor beta chain was captured by sequencing in a study of CD8 T cells in Susac syndrome. With random hexamers, roughly 0.45 to 1 ug RNA was reverse transcribed. TCRdb reprocessed the immunoSEQ multiplex PCR reads with MiXCR, giving one entry per CDR3 protein. The table shows some 450,000 distinct CDR3 sequences, with more than 80% occurring only once. The TCR was taken from a human donor with multiple sclerosis. The material sequenced was CD8+ T cells from PBMCs.

The CDR3 sequence: CASSPPGAGVVGKTQYF. In DNA, the CDR3 is TGTGCCAGCAGCCCACCGGGGGCGGGAGTGGTTGGTAAGACCCAGTACTTC. The genes are TRBV11-2 and TRBJ2-5, with a tentative D call TRBD2 (7 bases). This CDR3 is built from 17 residues. Trimming took off 5 bases at V and 6 bases at J, with 25 bases between the two ends. Germline V gene data show CDR1 as SGHAT and CDR2 as FQNNGV.